A single sample is the source of the 26 T cell receptor beta chains below, sequenced in a study of radiotherapy plus CTLA-4 blockade in lung cancer. Repertoires were generated with immunoSEQ multiplex PCR, while TCRdb's copy carries only in-frame clones and drops some. The sample consists of about 98,000 clones, roughly 80% of them appearing once. The sample here was peripheral blood, taken from a patient treated with radiotherapy plus ipilimumab. Source of these receptors: a human donor with non-small cell lung cancer who had a partial response to radiotherapy plus ipilimumab.

The genes are TRBV6-6 and TRBJ1-4; D call uncertain. The germline V gene encodes CDR1 MNHNY and CDR2 SVGAGI (reference sequence). There are 15 residues in the CDR3. The germline V and J ends were trimmed by 8 bases and 4 bases, with 17 bases remaining between them. CDR3 sequence reads: CASRDRGGNNEKLFF. The CDR3 nucleotides are TGTGCCAGCCGTGACCGGGGAGGGAATAATGAAAAACTGTTTTTT.

The chain employs TRBV5-1 and TRBJ2-1, with 10 bases lining up with TRBD2. This CDR3 is 15 amino acids long. Germline CDR1 and CDR2: SGHRS and YFSETQ. V gave up 4 bases and J gave up 0 bases; unmatched junction bases: 1. CDR3 DNA sequence: TGCGCCAGCAGCCCTAGCGGGAGCTCCTACAATGAGCAGTTCTTC. This gives the protein CASSPSGSSYNEQFF.

This clone has only one observation. The chain carries TRBV10-3 and TRBJ1-4; D ambiguous. The CDR3 sequence is 13 residues long. Looked up from germline, CDR1 is ENHRY and CDR2 is SYGVKD. The ends were cut back, 4 bases at V and 5 bases at J, with 8 bases in the middle. The DNA for the CDR3 is TGTGCCATCAGTGCGACAAGGAATGAAAAACTGTTTTTT. It yields the protein CAISATRNEKLFF.

This chain uses TRBV29-1 with TRBJ2-7, with 9 nucleotides matching TRBD1. The CDR3 loop spans 14 amino acids. V was pared by 7 bases and J by 0 bases, with 7 bases of the junction left unmatched. CDR1 and CDR2 from the germline V gene are SQVTM and ANQGSEA. In DNA, the CDR3 is TGCAGCGCTCTACAGGGGGCCTACTCCTACGAGCAGTACTTC. This encodes CSALQGAYSYEQYF.

The chain carries TRBV19 and TRBJ2-7; 11 bases match TRBD1. The length of the CDR3 is 15 residues. Losses at the gene ends were 6 bases for V and 3 bases for J; bases not matched to a gene: 7. CDR1 is LNHDA, CDR2 SQIVND, per germline (reference sequence). The DNA of the CDR3 is TGTGCCAGTAGCTACGGACAGGGGGCTGTCTACGAGCAGTACTTC. Translating gives CASSYGQGAVYEQYF.

The rearrangement links TRBV4-1 to TRBJ1-1, with 8 bases aligning to TRBD1. The CDR3 covers 15 residues. In germline, CDR1 is MGHRA, CDR2 YSYEKL. Trimming removed 5 bases from V and 2 bases from J; junction bases left unmatched: 7. The CDR3 bases are TGCGCCAGCAGCGGAATGGGGACAGGTAACACTGAAGCTTTCTTT. The encoded protein is CASSGMGTGNTEAFF.

This sequence joins TRBV28 and TRBJ2-2; TRBD2 matches at 10 bases. Unmatched junction bases numbered 4, after V lost 3 bases and J lost 6 bases. Germline loops: CDR1 MDHEN, CDR2 SYDVKM. This CDR3 comprises 15 residues. The CDR3 DNA sequence: TGTGCCAGCAGTTTGTTGGGACTAGCGCCCGGGGAGCTGTTTTTT. Its protein is CASSLLGLAPGELFF. Full variable domain (remainder filled in from reference TRBV28 and TRBJ2-2): DVKVTQSSRYLVKRTGEKVFLECVQDMDHENMFWYRQDPGLGLRLIYFSYDVKMKEKGDIPEGYSVSREKKERFSLILESASTNQTSMYLCASSLLGLAPGELFFGEGSRLTVL.

The rearrangement uses TRBV30 and TRBJ1-3, with 9 bases fitting TRBD1. V was clipped by 7 bases and J by 3 bases; unmatched bases: 7. Germline values: CDR1 GTSNPN, CDR2 SVGIG (reference sequence). The CDR3 extends over 14 amino acids. The CDR3 region has the DNA TGTGCCTTTTACAGGGGGCGCATTGGAAACACCATATATTTT. Translated: CAFYRGRIGNTIYF.

On this clone itself: The junction does not match germline at one end; this may be a read error. The chain has TRBV19 and TRBJ2-2; TRBD2 might be the D (5 bases). The CDR3 covers 15 residues. CDR1 is LNHDA, CDR2 SQIVND, per germline (reference sequence). In DNA form, the CDR3 reads TGTGCCAGTAGTATAGATGTCCCGGGTGCCGGGGAGCTGCTTTTT. Translating it yields CASSIDVPGAGELLF.

The chain employs TRBV28 and TRBJ1-5; maybe TRBD1 (5 bases). The germline V gene encodes CDR1 MDHEN and CDR2 SYDVKM. CDR3 length: 15 residues. V was cut by 8 bases and J by 0 bases, with 14 bases left in between. CDR3 sequence reads: CASGAQDYSNQPQHF. The CDR3 DNA reads TGTGCCAGCGGGGCTCAGGATTATAGCAATCAGCCCCAGCATTTT.

V is TRBV6-1 and J is TRBJ2-1, with a weak D call TRBD1 (6 bases). Trimming took off 5 bases at V and 9 bases at J, with 17 bases between the two ends. Germline V gene data show CDR1 as MNHNS and CDR2 as SASEGT. The CDR3 runs to 14 residues. The chain's CDR3 is CASSIPSGAREQFF. The CDR3 DNA is TGTGCCAGCAGTATCCCTTCAGGGGCGCGTGAGCAGTTCTTC.

CDR3 in DNA: TGTGCCAGCGGGCTGACAGGGGCTAACTCCTACGAGCAGTACTTC. It codes for CASGLTGANSYEQYF. This chain links TRBV28 with TRBJ2-7, with 8 bases that match TRBD1. This CDR3 is 15 amino acids long. Germline trimming cut 8 bases from V and 0 bases from J; bases unmatched to any gene: 9. Germline V lookup: CDR1 MDHEN, CDR2 SYDVKM.

The chain uses TRBV6-4 and TRBJ2-3; the match to TRBD1 covers 8 bases. CDR1 MRHNA and CDR2 SNTAGT come from the germline V gene. Losses at the gene ends were 7 bases for V and 3 bases for J; bases not matched to a gene: 6. This CDR3 contains 14 residues. CDR3: CASTRTGWTDTQYF. The DNA of the CDR3 is TGTGCCAGCACCCGGACAGGGTGGACAGATACGCAGTATTTT.

The chain employs TRBV5-1 and TRBJ2-7, with 10 bases that match TRBD2. V lost 4 bases, J lost 2 bases, and 9 bases stayed unmatched. Germline loops: CDR1 SGHRS, CDR2 YFSETQ. The CDR3 totals 16 residues. The chain's CDR3 is CASSRTSGFQAYEQYF. In DNA, the CDR3 is TGCGCCAGCAGCCGGACTAGCGGATTTCAGGCCTACGAGCAGTACTTC.

This clone was observed once. The gene calls are TRBV7-2 and TRBJ2-3, with TRBD2 as a possible D gene (5 bases). The CDR3 is 12 residues long. Trimming removed 1 base from V and 11 bases from J, with 10 bases in between. The germline V gene encodes CDR1 SGHTA and CDR2 FQGNSA. CDR3 bases: TGTGCCAGCAGCTTAGAGTCCCGGGGGCAGTATTTT. Translating gives CASSLESRGQYF.

This clone has only a few counts. V usage is TRBV28 and J usage is TRBJ1-1, with D uncertain. The V and J ends lost 8 bases and 5 bases respectively, with 6 bases between them. Germline values: CDR1 MDHEN, CDR2 SYDVKM. The CDR3 spans 10 residues. The CDR3 DNA reads TGTGCCAGCCGGGATACTGAAGCTTTCTTT. Translating gives CASRDTEAFF.

The J gene is TRBJ2-1, the V gene TRBV18; 9 nucleotides line up with TRBD2. CDR3 length equals 16 residues. V shed 1 base, J shed 9 bases, and the junction held 10 bases outside the gene matches. Germline CDR1 and CDR2: KGHSH and LQKENI. This CDR3 is CASSPRASGMGGEQFF. The DNA of the CDR3 is TGTGCCAGCTCACCACGAGCTAGCGGGATGGGAGGTGAGCAGTTCTTC.

The chain uses TRBV5-6 and TRBJ2-5; no clear D gene. This CDR3 region has 13 residues. CDR1 and CDR2 from the germline V gene are SGHDT and YYEEEE. V was trimmed by 1 base and J by 5 bases, leaving 9 bases between them. The CDR3 reads CASSLMTPETQYF. CDR3 coding DNA: TGTGCCAGCAGCTTGATGACTCCGGAGACCCAGTACTTC.

V usage is TRBV19 and J usage is TRBJ1-5; D remains unclear. The CDR3 consists of 15 residues. Trimming cost V 6 bases and J 5 bases, with 17 bases left between them. From germline, CDR1 is LNHDA and CDR2 SQIVND (reference sequence). The DNA of the CDR3 is TGTGCCAGTAGACTAGGCCTGAACAGATATCAGCCCCAGCATTTT. This gives the protein CASRLGLNRYQPQHF.

CDR3 in DNA: TGTGCCAGCAGCACCCCTAGCGGTTGGGCCTACGAGCAGTACTTC. Protein product: CASSTPSGWAYEQYF. V is TRBV21-1 and J is TRBJ2-7; the D segment call TRBD2 is taken from the table without a DNA check. TRBV21-1 is noted as a pseudogene. There are 15 residues in the CDR3.

This chain uses TRBV5-1 with TRBJ2-7; 8 nucleotides match TRBD2. The J segment lost 5 bases and the V segment lost 4 bases, leaving 14 bases of the junction unmatched. The CDR3 has 16 residues. From germline, CDR1 is SGHRS and CDR2 YFSETQ. CDR3 sequence: CASSISGTSRVNEQYF. Here the CDR3 DNA reads TGCGCCAGCAGCATATCCGGGACTAGTAGAGTGAACGAGCAGTACTTC.

Only a few counts were recorded for this clone. This chain links TRBV10-3 with TRBJ1-2; unclear D gene. The CDR3 is 12 residues long. Germline values: CDR1 ENHRY, CDR2 SYGVKD. Between the trimmed V and J ends, which lost 4 bases and 5 bases, there was a span of 8 bases. As DNA, the CDR3 is TGTGCCATCAGTGCTACAGAATATGGCTACACCTTC. Encoded protein: CAISATEYGYTF.

The chain recombines TRBV6-6 with TRBJ2-7, with TRBD1 matching over 9 bases. V was clipped by 4 bases and J by 6 bases; unmatched bases: 7. The germline V gene encodes CDR1 MNHNY and CDR2 SVGAGI (reference sequence). This CDR3 is 14 amino acids long. The CDR3 nucleotides read TGTGCCAGCAGTTCAGGGACAGGGCGATCCGAGCAGTACTTC. It is translated as CASSSGTGRSEQYF.

The chain joins TRBV5-1 to TRBJ2-7, with 7 nucleotides matching TRBD2. The J segment lost 4 bases and the V segment lost 4 bases, leaving 8 bases of the junction unmatched. Germline V gene sequence: CDR1 SGHRS, CDR2 YFSETQ. The CDR3 length is 14 residues. CDR3 loop: CASSREGTRYEQYF. CDR3 nucleotides: TGCGCCAGCAGCAGGGAGGGGACCCGGTACGAGCAGTACTTC.

The chain is built from TRBV6-5 and TRBJ1-2, with D tentatively TRBD1 (6 bases). The CDR3 length is 14 residues. Germline V gives CDR1 MNHEY, CDR2 SVGAGI. Trimming took off 7 bases at V and 2 bases at J, with 14 bases between the two ends. DNA of the CDR3: TGTGCCAGCACCAGGGGAGACAGGAACTATGGCTACACCTTC. Translating gives CASTRGDRNYGYTF.

The gene calls are TRBV19 and TRBJ2-1; D is possibly TRBD2 (5 bases). CDR1 is LNHDA, CDR2 SQIVND, per germline (reference sequence). The CDR3 contains 13 residues. V was clipped by 3 bases and J by 4 bases, with 7 bases between them. CDR3 DNA sequence: TGTGCCAGTAGTATTTCGGGGTACAATGAGCAGTTCTTC. Translating it yields CASSISGYNEQFF. Complete variable domain (other parts from reference TRBV19 and TRBJ2-1): DGGITQSPKYLFRKEGQNVTLSCEQNLNHDAMYWYRQDPGQGLRLIYYSQIVNDFQKGDIAEGYSVSREKKESFPLTVTSAQKNPTAFYLCASSISGYNEQFFGPGTRLTVL.